The 13 T cell receptor beta chains reported below all come from one sample, sequenced in a study of blood T cell repertoires in COVID-19. Only in-frame clones appear in the TCRdb table, and some are missing; sequencing was by immunoSEQ multiplex PCR. The sample has about 210,000 clones, 88% seen once. The sample taken for sequencing was peripheral blood. The receptors shown here come from a man aged 35-49 years with acute or convalescent COVID-19.

The chain uses TRBV4-1 and TRBJ2-7; 10 nucleotides match TRBD1. Unmatched junction bases numbered 11, after V lost 8 bases and J lost 4 bases. Germline loops: CDR1 MGHRA, CDR2 YSYEKL. This CDR3 is built from 15 residues. CDR3 sequence (DNA): TGCGCCAGCGAGAAAGAATGGACAGGGGGATACGAGCAGTACTTC. Translation gives CASEKEWTGGYEQYF.

This chain uses TRBV28 with TRBJ2-3, with a possible D match to TRBD1 (6 bases). Germline loops: CDR1 MDHEN, CDR2 SYDVKM. CDR3 length: 16 residues. V was clipped by 6 bases and J by 7 bases, with 23 bases between them. The CDR3 DNA sequence: TGTGCCAGCAGCTCGGACAGTCTCCTTTTTACGAATACGCAGTATTTT. Translated: CASSSDSLLFTNTQYF. The full variable domain, rest sourced from reference TRBV28 and TRBJ2-3, is DVKVTQSSRYLVKRTGEKVFLECVQDMDHENMFWYRQDPGLGLRLIYFSYDVKMKEKGDIPEGYSVSREKKERFSLILESASTNQTSMYLCASSSDSLLFTNTQYFGPGTRLTVL.

The genes are TRBV19 and TRBJ2-7, with D perhaps matching TRBD1 (6 bases). There are 12 residues in the CDR3. V was cut by 5 bases and J by 6 bases, with 11 bases left in between. CDR1 and CDR2 from the germline V gene are LNHDA and SQIVND (reference sequence). The CDR3 bases are TGTGCCAGTAGTGCAGGACAGTTCGAGCAGTACTTC. Amino acids: CASSAGQFEQYF.

The rearrangement joins TRBV2 to TRBJ2-6; a possible D gene is TRBD2 (5 bases). This CDR3 has 17 residues. Germline loops: CDR1 SNHLY, CDR2 FYNNEI. V was trimmed by 10 bases and J by 3 bases, leaving 22 bases between them. In DNA, the CDR3 is TGTGCCACCCACCGGGGTGCTTCTTCCATTGGGGCCAACGTCCTGACTTTC. It specifies CATHRGASSIGANVLTF.

This chain connects TRBV2 to TRBJ1-2; D is ambiguous. From germline, CDR1 is SNHLY and CDR2 FYNNEI. Trimming left V 7 bases short and J 8 bases short, with 14 bases between. This CDR3 is 12 amino acids long. The CDR3 nucleotides are TGTGCCAGCACGGGTGACGCGGGAGGCTACACCTTC. Protein: CASTGDAGGYTF.

The chain is built from TRBV5-1 and TRBJ1-5; D call uncertain. The germline V and J ends were trimmed by 6 bases and 3 bases, with 13 bases remaining between them. The germline V gene has CDR1 SGHRS and CDR2 YFSETQ. The CDR3 loop spans 14 amino acids. CDR3 loop: CASTLGGFNQPQHF. CDR3 nucleotides: TGCGCCAGCACCCTGGGAGGGTTCAATCAGCCCCAGCATTTT.

The chain recombines TRBV29-1 with TRBJ1-2, with TRBD1 matching 7 bases. With 6 bases clipped from V and 6 bases from J, the junction kept 16 bases outside the gene matches. This CDR3 contains 15 residues. Germline CDR1 SQVTM, CDR2 ANQGSEA. The CDR3 DNA is TGCAGCGTCGTGCTATGGATCTCCGGGACAGATGGCTACACCTTC. This translates into CSVVLWISGTDGYTF.

The rearrangement uses TRBV27 and TRBJ2-7, with TRBD1 identical over 7 bases. The CDR3 totals 14 residues. Trimming removed 5 bases from V and 2 bases from J; junction bases left unmatched: 6. Germline CDR1 and CDR2: MNHEY and SMNVEV (reference sequence). In DNA form, the CDR3 reads TGTGCCAGCAGTCTGGAACAGGGGCCCTACGAGCAGTACTTC. Its protein is CASSLEQGPYEQYF.

This chain links TRBV5-1 with TRBJ2-1, with D unclear. Trimming left V 0 bases short and J 5 bases short, with 12 bases between. The length of the CDR3 is 15 residues. CDR1 is SGHRS and CDR2 is YFSETQ in the germline V gene. CDR3 sequence: CASSLALAANNEQFF. CDR3 in DNA: TGCGCCAGCAGCTTGGCCCTCGCGGCCAACAATGAGCAGTTCTTC.

This chain connects TRBV27 to TRBJ2-5, with D perhaps TRBD1 (6 bases). From germline, CDR1 is MNHEY and CDR2 SMNVEV (reference sequence). Deletions cut 8 bases from V and 4 bases from J, with 20 bases between. The CDR3 is 15 amino acids. The CDR3 DNA is TGTGCCAGCTCCGAAGGGGTCCCGACAGGAGAGACCCAGTACTTC. Its translation: CASSEGVPTGETQYF.

The chain combines TRBV25-1 with TRBJ1-6; D is perhaps TRBD1 (5 bases). The CDR3 length is 13 residues. Germline CDR1 and CDR2: MGHDK and SYGVNS. V lost 9 bases and J lost 7, with 13 bases in between. The CDR3 loop reads CASTGRLNSPLHF. The CDR3 DNA follows: TGTGCCAGTACAGGACGGCTGAATTCACCCCTCCACTTT.

Here the CDR3 DNA reads TGTGCCAGCAGTTCCGCGGCCTTAGGGGGCGCGAAGACCCAGTACTTC. Translating gives CASSSAALGGAKTQYF. This chain connects TRBV27 to TRBJ2-5; 7 nucleotides line up with TRBD1. Per the germline V gene, CDR1 is MNHEY and CDR2 is SMNVEV (reference sequence). The V segment lost 4 bases and the J segment 6 bases; nucleotides outside the gene matches: 14. The CDR3 contains 16 residues.

The chain combines TRBV29-1 with TRBJ1-2; D is ambiguous. V gave up 7 bases and J gave up 4 bases, with 19 bases separating them. Per the germline V gene, CDR1 is SQVTM and CDR2 is ANQGSEA. This CDR3 is built from 14 residues. The CDR3 region has the DNA TGCAGCGCGGCATTCGGCGCGGTCGCCTATGGCTACACCTTC. Its translation is CSAAFGAVAYGYTF.